This T cell receptor (beta chain) was sequenced for a study of blood T cell repertoires in COVID-19. Overall study: Spain, Italy and the United States supplied samples that represented acute and convalescent COVID-19.

Germline V gene sequence: CDR1 ENHRY, CDR2 SYGVKD. This CDR3 region has 14 residues. V was cut by 10 bases and J by 4 bases, with 16 bases left in between. Authors' analysis steps: Reference gene primer amplification yielded estimated nucleated cell counts. Only in-frame clones appear in the TCRdb table, and some are missing; sequencing was by immunoSEQ multiplex PCR. V, J and clone size are taken as reported in that table, and D and trimming were inferred from the DNA itself. Of almost 250,000 clones detected, roughly 85% appear once; the ten largest clones hold approximately 9%. This sequence joins TRBV10-3 and TRBJ1-4; weak D call: TRBD1 (5 bases). What was sequenced was PBMCs or T cells enriched from blood (not recorded which). The receptor comes from a woman between 50 and 59 years old with acute COVID-19. For the CDR3, the DNA is TGTGCCAGCCGACAGTCTAAGGGTAATGAAAAACTGTTTTTT. The encoded protein is CASRQSKGNEKLFF.